This passage covers 16 T cell receptor beta chains from one sample sequenced in a study of early T cells in non-severe SARS-CoV-2 infection. TCRdb used MiXCR to reprocess the 5' RACE reads, holding one entry per CDR3 protein. The sample includes approximately 40,000 distinct CDR3 sequences, 5.5% to 7.5% of them seen just once. The sample in question was whole blood, obtained at baseline. These receptors were taken from an adult who was a healthcare worker with PCR-confirmed SARS-CoV-2 infection or an uninfected control (not recorded which).

The chain joins TRBV5-6 to TRBJ2-5; no clear D. CDR3 length equals 14 residues. V lost 4 bases, J lost 2 bases, and 12 bases lay in between. Germline V gene lookup returns CDR1 SGHDT and CDR2 YYEEEE. This chain's CDR3 is CASSPWGRQETQYF. DNA for the CDR3: TGTGCCAGCAGCCCCTGGGGTAGGCAAGAGACCCAGTACTTC.

The chain combines TRBV2 with TRBJ2-3; a weak D match, TRBD1 (6 bases). Trimming shortened V by 8 bases and J by 7 bases, and 13 bases separated the two germline ends. Germline V CDR1 and CDR2: SNHLY, FYNNEI. The CDR3 is 12 amino acids. CDR3: CASFGTPNTQYF. The CDR3 coding sequence is TGTGCCAGCTTTGGGACACCAAATACGCAGTATTTT. The variable domain in full, completed from reference TRBV2 and TRBJ2-3, reads EPEVTQTPSHQVTQMGQEVILRCVPISNHLYFYWYRQILGQKVEFLVSFYNNEISEKSEIFDDQFSVERPDGSNFTLKIRSTKLEDSAMYFCASFGTPNTQYFGPGTRLTVL.

This clonotype showed up many times. This rearrangement joins TRBV4-1 to TRBJ2-2; D possibly corresponds to TRBD1 (6 bases). The V and J ends lost 2 bases and 0 bases respectively, with 10 bases between them. The germline V gene encodes CDR1 MGHRA and CDR2 YSYEKL. There are 16 residues in the CDR3. The CDR3 reads CASSQPDRPNTGELFF. Here the CDR3 DNA reads TGCGCCAGCAGCCAACCTGACAGGCCGAACACCGGGGAGCTGTTTTTT.

The V and J genes are TRBV4-1 and TRBJ1-3; D is ambiguous. The germline gives CDR1 MGHRA, CDR2 YSYEKL. The ends were cut back, 0 bases at V and 6 bases at J, with 12 bases in the middle. The CDR3 sequence is 15 residues long. This CDR3 is CASSQEQVLENTIYF. The CDR3 nucleotides read TGCGCCAGCAGCCAAGAGCAGGTACTCGAAAACACCATATATTTT.

This clonotype was seen ten or more times. V is TRBV5-1 and J is TRBJ1-1; D perhaps matches TRBD1 (5 bases). The V and J ends lost 3 bases and 4 bases respectively, with 10 bases between them. Germline V gives CDR1 SGHRS, CDR2 YFSETQ. This CDR3 comprises 13 residues. CDR3 DNA sequence: TGCGCCAGCAGCTCGGCGGGGCTCACTGAAGCTTTCTTT. Translated: CASSSAGLTEAFF.

This clonotype was observed a handful of times. J is TRBJ2-3 and V is TRBV28, with a tentative D call TRBD1 (5 bases). V was clipped by 6 bases and J by 3 bases, with 7 bases between them. The CDR3 spans 12 residues. CDR1 and CDR2 (germline): MDHEN, SYDVKM. The DNA of the CDR3 is TGTGCCAGCAGCCAGGGAACAGATACGCAGTATTTT. This codes for CASSQGTDTQYF. Combining the CDR3 with reference TRBV28 and TRBJ2-3 gives the whole variable domain DVKVTQSSRYLVKRTGEKVFLECVQDMDHENMFWYRQDPGLGLRLIYFSYDVKMKEKGDIPEGYSVSREKKERFSLILESASTNQTSMYLCASSQGTDTQYFGPGTRLTVL.

There are many counts of this clonotype. The chain joins TRBV14 to TRBJ1-1, with no clear D. The CDR3 loop spans 14 amino acids. Trimming took 1 base from V and 0 from J, leaving 6 bases between them. Germline loops: CDR1 SGHDN, CDR2 FVKESK. The CDR3, as DNA: TGTGCCAGCAGCCAAGGACGGCTGAACACTGAAGCTTTCTTT. The encoded protein is CASSQGRLNTEAFF.

Ten or more counts support this clonotype. The J gene is TRBJ1-2, the V gene TRBV9; 9 nucleotides agree with TRBD1. V was pared by 6 bases and J by 7 bases, with 4 bases of the junction left unmatched. The CDR3 is 12 residues long. The germline gives CDR1 SGDLS, CDR2 YYNGEE. This CDR3 is CASMGQGRGYTF. CDR3 sequence (DNA): TGTGCCAGCATGGGACAGGGACGTGGCTACACCTTC.

This clonotype occurred many times. The chain links TRBV7-2 to TRBJ2-3, with a possible D match to TRBD1 (7 bases). The CDR3 sequence is 18 residues long. The V end lost 0 bases, the J end lost 5 bases, and 21 bases lay between the germline ends. Germline values: CDR1 SGHTA, CDR2 FQGNSA. CDR3 in amino acids: CASSLATRWGAGGDTQYF. CDR3 bases: TGTGCCAGCAGCTTAGCGACGAGGTGGGGGGCAGGGGGAGATACGCAGTATTTT.

This clonotype was seen a few times. The V call is TRBV5-1, the J call TRBJ2-7, with 9 positions matching TRBD1. V lost 4 bases, J lost 5 bases, and 7 bases stayed unmatched. CDR3 size: 14 residues. Germline CDR1 is SGHRS and CDR2 is YFSETQ. This chain's CDR3 is CASSTTGGHDEQYF. In DNA form, the CDR3 reads TGCGCCAGCAGCACGACAGGGGGGCATGACGAGCAGTACTTC. Full variable domain (outside the CDR3, taken from reference TRBV5-1 and TRBJ2-7): KAGVTQTPRYLIKTRGQQVTLSCSPISGHRSVSWYQQTPGQGLQFLFEYFSETQRNKGNFPGRFSGRQFSNSRSEMNVSTLELGDSALYLCASSTTGGHDEQYFGPGTRLTVT.

The DNA for the CDR3 is TGTGCCAGCAGCTTCACGATGAAGGACAGGGGCTATGGCTACACCTTC. Its protein product is CASSFTMKDRGYGYTF. The chain carries TRBV5-5 and TRBJ1-2; TRBD1 matches at 9 bases. With V trimmed by 2 bases and J by 4 bases, 9 bases remained unmatched. This CDR3 is built from 16 residues. The germline V gene encodes CDR1 SGHKS and CDR2 YYEKEE (reference sequence).

J is TRBJ2-2 and V is TRBV7-9; the D gene could be TRBD1 or TRBD2 (5 bases each). V lost 11 bases and J lost 0, with 10 bases in between. This CDR3 contains 13 residues. CDR1 and CDR2 from the germline V gene are SEHNR and FQNEAQ (reference sequence). CDR3 coding DNA: TGTGCCGGAACGGGGCCGAACACCGGGGAGCTGTTTTTT. It codes for CAGTGPNTGELFF.

This clonotype has a count of ten or more. V gene TRBV7-9 combines with J gene TRBJ2-3, with D perhaps TRBD1 (6 bases). CDR3 length: 16 residues. Germline values: CDR1 SEHNR, CDR2 FQNEAQ (reference sequence). Trimming left V 5 bases short and J 3 bases short, with 18 bases between. CDR3 amino acids: CASSPQGSDRTDTQYF. The CDR3 bases are TGTGCCAGCAGCCCCCAGGGGAGCGACAGAACAGATACGCAGTATTTT.

This chain joins TRBV6-5 and TRBJ2-7, with TRBD2 matching over 8 bases. V was clipped by 6 bases and J by 5 bases; unmatched bases: 6. The CDR3 length is 13 residues. Germline V gives CDR1 MNHEY, CDR2 SVGAGI. The CDR3 DNA is TGTGCCAGCAGAGCGGGAGCCGCTGACGAGCAGTACTTC. Its translation: CASRAGAADEQYF.

This clonotype occurred many times. The DNA for the CDR3 is TGTGCCAGCAGCATACGGCTAGCGGGAGACGAGCAGTACTTC. This encodes CASSIRLAGDEQYF. This sequence joins TRBV11-2 and TRBJ2-7, with 10 bases matching TRBD2. Germline V CDR1 and CDR2: SGHAT, FQNNGV. Trimming cost V 5 bases and J 5 bases; bases outside gene matches: 6. The CDR3 extends over 14 amino acids.

The chain is built from TRBV7-2 and TRBJ2-7, with TRBD1 identical over 8 bases. The V gene end was trimmed by 3 bases and the J gene end by 0 bases; junction bases not matched to a gene: 4. CDR1 is SGHTA and CDR2 is FQGNSA in the germline V gene. The CDR3 length is 15 residues. CDR3 sequence reads: CASSFGQGGSYEQYF. CDR3 nucleotides: TGTGCCAGCAGCTTCGGACAGGGCGGCTCCTACGAGCAGTACTTC.